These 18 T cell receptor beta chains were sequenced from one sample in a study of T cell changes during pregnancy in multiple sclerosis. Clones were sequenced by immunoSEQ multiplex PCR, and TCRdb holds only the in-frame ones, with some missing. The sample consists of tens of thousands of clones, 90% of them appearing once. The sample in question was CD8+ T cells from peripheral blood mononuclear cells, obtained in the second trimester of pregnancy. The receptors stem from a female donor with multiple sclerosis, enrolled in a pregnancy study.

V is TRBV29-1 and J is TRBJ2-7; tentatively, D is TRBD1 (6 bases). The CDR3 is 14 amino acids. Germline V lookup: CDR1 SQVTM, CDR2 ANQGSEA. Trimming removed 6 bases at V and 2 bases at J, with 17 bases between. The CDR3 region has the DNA TGCAGCGTGGCCCTGGGGGACAAGACCTACGAGCAGTACTTC. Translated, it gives CSVALGDKTYEQYF.

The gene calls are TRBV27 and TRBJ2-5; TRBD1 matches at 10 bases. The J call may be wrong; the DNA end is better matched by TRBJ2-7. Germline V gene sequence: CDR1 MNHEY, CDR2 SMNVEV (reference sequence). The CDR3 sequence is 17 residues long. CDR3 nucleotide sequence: TGTGCCAGCAGTTTGTCAAATCCGGGACAGGGGACCTACGAGCAGTACTTC. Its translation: CASSLSNPGQGTYEQYF.

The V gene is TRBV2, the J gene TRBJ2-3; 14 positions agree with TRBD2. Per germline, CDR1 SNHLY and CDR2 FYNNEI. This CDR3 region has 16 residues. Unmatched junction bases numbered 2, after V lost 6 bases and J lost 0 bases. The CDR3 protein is CASRRLAGGSTDTQYF. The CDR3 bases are TGTGCCAGCAGGCGACTAGCGGGAGGGAGCACAGATACGCAGTATTTT.

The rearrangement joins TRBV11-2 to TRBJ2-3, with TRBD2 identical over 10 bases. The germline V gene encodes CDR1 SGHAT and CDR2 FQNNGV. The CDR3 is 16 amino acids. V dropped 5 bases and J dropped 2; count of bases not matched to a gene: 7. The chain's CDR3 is CASSTGTSVFTDTQYF. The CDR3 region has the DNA TGTGCCAGCAGCACCGGGACTAGCGTCTTCACAGATACGCAGTATTTT.

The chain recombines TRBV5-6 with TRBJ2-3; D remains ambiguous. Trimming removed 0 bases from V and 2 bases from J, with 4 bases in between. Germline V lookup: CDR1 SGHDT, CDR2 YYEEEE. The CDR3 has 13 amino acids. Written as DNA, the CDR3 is TGTGCCAGCAGCTTGGCCTACACAGATACGCAGTATTTT. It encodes CASSLAYTDTQYF. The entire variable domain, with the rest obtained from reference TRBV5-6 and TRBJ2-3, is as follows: DAGVTQSPTHLIKTRGQQVTLRCSPKSGHDTVSWYQQALGQGPQFIFQYYEEEERQRGNFPDRFSGHQFPNYSSELNVNALLLGDSALYLCASSLAYTDTQYFGPGTRLTVL.

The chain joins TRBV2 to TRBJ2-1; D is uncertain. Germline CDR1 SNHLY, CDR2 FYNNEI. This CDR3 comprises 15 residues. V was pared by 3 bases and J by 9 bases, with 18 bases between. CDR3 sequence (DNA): TGTGCCAGCAGTGATTCCGCGCCCTCCAAACCTGAGCAGTTCTTC. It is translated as CASSDSAPSKPEQFF.

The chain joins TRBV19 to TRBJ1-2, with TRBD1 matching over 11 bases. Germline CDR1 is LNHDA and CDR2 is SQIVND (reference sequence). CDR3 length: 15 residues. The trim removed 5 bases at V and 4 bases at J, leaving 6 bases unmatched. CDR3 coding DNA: TGTGCCAGTAGTTTCGACGGGACAGGGGGCTATGGCTACACCTTC. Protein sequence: CASSFDGTGGYGYTF.

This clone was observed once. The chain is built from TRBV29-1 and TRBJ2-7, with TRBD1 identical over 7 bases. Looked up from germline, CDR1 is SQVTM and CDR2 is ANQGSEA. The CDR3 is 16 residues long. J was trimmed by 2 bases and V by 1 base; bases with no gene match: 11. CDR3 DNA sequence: TGCAGCGTTGAAGGAACACAGGGGTCCTTGGCCTACGAGCAGTACTTC. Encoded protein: CSVEGTQGSLAYEQYF.

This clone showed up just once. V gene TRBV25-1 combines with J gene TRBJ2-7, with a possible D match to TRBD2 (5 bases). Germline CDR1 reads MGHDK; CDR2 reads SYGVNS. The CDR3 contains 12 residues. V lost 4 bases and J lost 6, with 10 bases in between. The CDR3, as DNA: TGTGCCAGCAGTGTCGGACTGCTCGAGCAGTACTTC. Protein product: CASSVGLLEQYF.

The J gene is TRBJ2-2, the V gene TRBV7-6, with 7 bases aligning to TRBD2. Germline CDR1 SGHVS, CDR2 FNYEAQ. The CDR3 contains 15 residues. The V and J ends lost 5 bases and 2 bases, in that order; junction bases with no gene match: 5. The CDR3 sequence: CASSPSSGNTGELFF. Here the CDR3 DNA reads TGTGCCAGCAGCCCATCTAGCGGAAACACCGGGGAGCTGTTTTTT.

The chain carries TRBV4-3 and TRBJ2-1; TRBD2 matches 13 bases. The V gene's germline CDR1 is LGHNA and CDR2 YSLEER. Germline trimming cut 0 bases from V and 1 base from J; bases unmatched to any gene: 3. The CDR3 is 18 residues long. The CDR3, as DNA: TGCGCCAGCAGCCAAGATCGGACTAGCGGGAGATCCTACAATGAGCAGTTCTTC. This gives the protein CASSQDRTSGRSYNEQFF.

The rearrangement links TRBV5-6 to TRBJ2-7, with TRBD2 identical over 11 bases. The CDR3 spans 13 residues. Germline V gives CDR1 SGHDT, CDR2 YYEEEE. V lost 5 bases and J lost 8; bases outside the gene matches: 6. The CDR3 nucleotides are TGTGCCAGCAGTAGCGGGGGGGTGTTGAAGCAGTACTTC. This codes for CASSSGGVLKQYF. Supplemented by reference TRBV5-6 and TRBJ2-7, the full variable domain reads DAGVTQSPTHLIKTRGQQVTLRCSPKSGHDTVSWYQQALGQGPQFIFQYYEEEERQRGNFPDRFSGHQFPNYSSELNVNALLLGDSALYLCASSSGGVLKQYFGPGTRLTVT.

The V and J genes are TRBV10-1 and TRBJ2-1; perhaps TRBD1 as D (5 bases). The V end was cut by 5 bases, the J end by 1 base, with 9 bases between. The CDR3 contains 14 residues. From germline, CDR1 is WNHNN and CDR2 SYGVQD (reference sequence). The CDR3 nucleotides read TGCGCCAGCAGTAAGAAGGGGTCCTACAATGAGCAGTTCTTC. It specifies CASSKKGSYNEQFF.

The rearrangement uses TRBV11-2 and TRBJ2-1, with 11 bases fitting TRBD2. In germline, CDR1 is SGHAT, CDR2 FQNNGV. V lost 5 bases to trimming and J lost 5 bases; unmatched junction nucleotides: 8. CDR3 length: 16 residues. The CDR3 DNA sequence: TGTGCCAGCAGCGTAGTCGGGACTAGCGGCAACAATGAGCAGTTCTTC. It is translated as CASSVVGTSGNNEQFF.

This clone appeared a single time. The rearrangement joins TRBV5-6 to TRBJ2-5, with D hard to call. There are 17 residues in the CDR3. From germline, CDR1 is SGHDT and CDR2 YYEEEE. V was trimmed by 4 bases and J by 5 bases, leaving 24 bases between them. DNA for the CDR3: TGTGCCAGCAGCCAAAACTCCCGATCGGGTTTGATGGAGACCCAGTACTTC. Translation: CASSQNSRSGLMETQYF.

In DNA, the CDR3 is TGTGCCAGCAGTAATAGTAGGAGGTCCTCCTACGAGCAGTACTTC. The encoded protein is CASSNSRRSSYEQYF. This chain uses TRBV28 with TRBJ2-7; D is perhaps TRBD2 (5 bases). Trimming took off 5 bases at V and 0 bases at J, with 14 bases between the two ends. This CDR3 region has 15 residues. Germline lookup yields CDR1 MDHEN and CDR2 SYDVKM.

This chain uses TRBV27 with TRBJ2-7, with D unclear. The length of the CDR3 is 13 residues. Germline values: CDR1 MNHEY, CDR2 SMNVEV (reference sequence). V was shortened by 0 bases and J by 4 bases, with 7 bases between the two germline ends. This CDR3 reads CASSLSLFYEQYF. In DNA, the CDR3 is TGTGCCAGCAGTTTATCCCTATTTTACGAGCAGTACTTC.

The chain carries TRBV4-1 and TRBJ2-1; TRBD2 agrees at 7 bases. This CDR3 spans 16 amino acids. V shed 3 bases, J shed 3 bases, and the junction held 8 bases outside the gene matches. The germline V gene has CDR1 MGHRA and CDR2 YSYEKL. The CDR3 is CASSQVGTTYYNEQFF. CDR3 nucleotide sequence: TGCGCCAGCAGCCAGGTAGGGACTACTTACTACAATGAGCAGTTCTTC.